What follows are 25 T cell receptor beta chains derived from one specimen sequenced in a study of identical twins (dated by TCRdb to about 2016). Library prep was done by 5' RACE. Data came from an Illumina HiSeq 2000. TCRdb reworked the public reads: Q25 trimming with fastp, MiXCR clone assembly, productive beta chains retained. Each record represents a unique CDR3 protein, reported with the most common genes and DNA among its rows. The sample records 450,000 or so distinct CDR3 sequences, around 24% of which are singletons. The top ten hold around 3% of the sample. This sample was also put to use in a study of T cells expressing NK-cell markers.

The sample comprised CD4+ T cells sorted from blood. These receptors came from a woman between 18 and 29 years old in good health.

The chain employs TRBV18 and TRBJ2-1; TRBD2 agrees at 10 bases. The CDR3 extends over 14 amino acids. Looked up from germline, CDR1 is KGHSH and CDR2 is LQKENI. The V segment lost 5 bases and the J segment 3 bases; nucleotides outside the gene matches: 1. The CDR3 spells CASSSSGGYNEQFF. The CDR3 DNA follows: TGTGCCAGCTCATCTAGCGGGGGCTACAATGAGCAGTTCTTC.

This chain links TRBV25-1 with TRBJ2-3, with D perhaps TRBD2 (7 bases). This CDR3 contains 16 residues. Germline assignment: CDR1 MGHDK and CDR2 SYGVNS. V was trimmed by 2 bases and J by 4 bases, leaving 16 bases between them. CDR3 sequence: CASSEGGGSRADTQYF. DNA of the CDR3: TGTGCCAGCAGTGAAGGGGGCGGGAGTAGAGCAGATACGCAGTATTTT.

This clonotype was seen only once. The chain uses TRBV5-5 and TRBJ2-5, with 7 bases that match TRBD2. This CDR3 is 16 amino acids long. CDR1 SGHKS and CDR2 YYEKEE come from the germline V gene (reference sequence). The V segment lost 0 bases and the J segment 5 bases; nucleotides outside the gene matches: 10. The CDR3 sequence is CASSLGLAAIRETQYF. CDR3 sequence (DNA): TGTGCCAGCAGCTTGGGTCTAGCGGCAATCAGGGAGACCCAGTACTTC.

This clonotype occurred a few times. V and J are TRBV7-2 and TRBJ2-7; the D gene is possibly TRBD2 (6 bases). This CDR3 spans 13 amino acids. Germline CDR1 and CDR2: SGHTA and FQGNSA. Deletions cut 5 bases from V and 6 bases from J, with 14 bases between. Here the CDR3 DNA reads TGTGCCAGCAGCGGGGACTCGAGACGCGAGCAGTACTTC. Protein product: CASSGDSRREQYF.

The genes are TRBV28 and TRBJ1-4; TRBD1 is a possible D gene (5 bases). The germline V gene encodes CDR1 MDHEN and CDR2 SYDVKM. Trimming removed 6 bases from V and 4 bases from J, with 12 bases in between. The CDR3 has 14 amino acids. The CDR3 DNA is TGTGCCAGCAGCTTACAGGTTCTTAATGAAAAACTGTTTTTT. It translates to CASSLQVLNEKLFF.

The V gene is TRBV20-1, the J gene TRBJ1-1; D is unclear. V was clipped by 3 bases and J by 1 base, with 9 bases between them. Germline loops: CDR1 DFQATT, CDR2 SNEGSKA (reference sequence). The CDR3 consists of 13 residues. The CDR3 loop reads CSASIRSNTEAFF. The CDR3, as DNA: TGCAGTGCTAGTATACGATCGAACACTGAAGCTTTCTTT.

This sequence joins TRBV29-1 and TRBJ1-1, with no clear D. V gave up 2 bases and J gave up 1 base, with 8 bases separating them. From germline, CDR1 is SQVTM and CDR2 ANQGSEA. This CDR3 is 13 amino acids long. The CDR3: CSVENRKNTEAFF. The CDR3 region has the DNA TGCAGCGTTGAAAATAGGAAGAACACTGAAGCTTTCTTT.

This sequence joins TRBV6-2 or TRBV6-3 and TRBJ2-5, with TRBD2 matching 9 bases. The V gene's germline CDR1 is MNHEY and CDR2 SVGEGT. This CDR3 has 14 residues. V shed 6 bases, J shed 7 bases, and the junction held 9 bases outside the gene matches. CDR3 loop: CASRRLAAGGTQYF. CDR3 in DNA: TGTGCCAGCAGGCGACTAGCGGCTGGGGGGACCCAGTACTTC.

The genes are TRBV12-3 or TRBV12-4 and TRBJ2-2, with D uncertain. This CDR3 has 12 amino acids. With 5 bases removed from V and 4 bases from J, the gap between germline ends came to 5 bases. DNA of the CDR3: TGTGCCAGCAGTCTTACCACCGGGGAGCTGTTTTTT. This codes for CASSLTTGELFF.

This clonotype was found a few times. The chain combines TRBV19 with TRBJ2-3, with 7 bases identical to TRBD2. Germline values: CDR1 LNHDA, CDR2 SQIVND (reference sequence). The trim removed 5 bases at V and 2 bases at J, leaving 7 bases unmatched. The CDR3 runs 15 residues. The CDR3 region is CASSPRGDLTDTQYF. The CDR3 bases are TGTGCCAGTAGTCCTCGGGGGGACCTCACAGATACGCAGTATTTT. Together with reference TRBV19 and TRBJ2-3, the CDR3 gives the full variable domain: DGGITQSPKYLFRKEGQNVTLSCEQNLNHDAMYWYRQDPGQGLRLIYYSQIVNDFQKGDIAEGYSVSREKKESFPLTVTSAQKNPTAFYLCASSPRGDLTDTQYFGPGTRLTVL.

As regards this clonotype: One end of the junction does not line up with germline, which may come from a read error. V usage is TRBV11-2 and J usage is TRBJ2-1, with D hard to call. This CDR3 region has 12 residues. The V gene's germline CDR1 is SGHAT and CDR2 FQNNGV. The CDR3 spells CASSSTGRMGIF. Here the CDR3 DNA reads TGTGCCAGCAGCTCAACCGGGCGAATGGGGATCTTC. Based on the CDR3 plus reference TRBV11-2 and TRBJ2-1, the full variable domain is EAGVAQSPRYKIIEKRQSVAFWCNPISGHATLYWYQQILGQGPKLLIQFQNNGVVDDSQLPKDRFSAERLKGVDSTLKIQPAKLEDSAVYLCASSSTGRMGIFGPGTRLTVL.

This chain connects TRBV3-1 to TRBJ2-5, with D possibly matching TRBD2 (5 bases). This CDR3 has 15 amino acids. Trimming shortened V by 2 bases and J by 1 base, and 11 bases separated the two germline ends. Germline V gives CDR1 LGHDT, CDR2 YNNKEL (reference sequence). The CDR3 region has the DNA TGTGCCAGCAGCCAATCTAGCAGCTTCCAAGAGACCCAGTACTTC. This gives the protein CASSQSSSFQETQYF.

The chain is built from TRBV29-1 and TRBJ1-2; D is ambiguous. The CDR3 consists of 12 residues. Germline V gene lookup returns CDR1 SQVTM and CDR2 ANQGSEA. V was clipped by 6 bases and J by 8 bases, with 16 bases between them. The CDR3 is CSVVWHSTGYTF. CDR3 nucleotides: TGCAGCGTAGTGTGGCATTCCACGGGCTACACCTTC.

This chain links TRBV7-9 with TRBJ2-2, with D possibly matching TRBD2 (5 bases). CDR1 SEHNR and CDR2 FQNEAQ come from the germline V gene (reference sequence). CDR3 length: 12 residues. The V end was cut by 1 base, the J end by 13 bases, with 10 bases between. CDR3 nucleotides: TGTGCCAGCAGCTTAGAAGCAGAGGGGCTGTTTTTT. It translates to CASSLEAEGLFF.

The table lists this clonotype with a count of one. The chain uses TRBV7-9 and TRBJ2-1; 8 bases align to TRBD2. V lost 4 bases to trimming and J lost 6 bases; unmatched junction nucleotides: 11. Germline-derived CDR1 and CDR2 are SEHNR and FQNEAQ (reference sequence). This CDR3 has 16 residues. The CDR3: CASSYRSGGVSNEQFF. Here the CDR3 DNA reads TGTGCCAGCAGCTACCGATCGGGGGGGGTTTCCAATGAGCAGTTCTTC.

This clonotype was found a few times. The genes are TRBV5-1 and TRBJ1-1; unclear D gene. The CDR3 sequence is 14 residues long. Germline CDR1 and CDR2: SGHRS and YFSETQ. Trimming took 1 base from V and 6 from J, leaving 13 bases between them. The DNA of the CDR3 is TGCGCCAGCAGCTTGAAAGGTACTGATTCTGAAGCTTTCTTT. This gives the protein CASSLKGTDSEAFF.

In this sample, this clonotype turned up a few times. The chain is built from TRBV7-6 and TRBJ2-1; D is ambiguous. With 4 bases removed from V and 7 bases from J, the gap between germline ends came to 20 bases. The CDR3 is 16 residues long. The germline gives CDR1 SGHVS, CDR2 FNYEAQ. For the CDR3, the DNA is TGTGCCAGCAGCTCCCCCTTTAAGGACCCGTGGAATGAGCAGTTCTTC. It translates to CASSSPFKDPWNEQFF.

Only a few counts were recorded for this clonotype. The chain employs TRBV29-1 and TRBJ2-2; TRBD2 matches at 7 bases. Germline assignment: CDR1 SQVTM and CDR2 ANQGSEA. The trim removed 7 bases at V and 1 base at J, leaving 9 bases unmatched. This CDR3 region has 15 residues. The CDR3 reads CSAAGLEGNTGELFF. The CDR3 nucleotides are TGCAGCGCTGCCGGACTAGAGGGGAACACCGGGGAGCTGTTTTTT.

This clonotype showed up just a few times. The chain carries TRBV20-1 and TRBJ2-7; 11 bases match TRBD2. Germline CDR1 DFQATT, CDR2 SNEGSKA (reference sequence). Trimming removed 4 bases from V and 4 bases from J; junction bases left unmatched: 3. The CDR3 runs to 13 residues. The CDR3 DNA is TGCAGTGCTAAGCCTAGCGGGAGGTACGAGCAGTACTTC. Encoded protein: CSAKPSGRYEQYF.

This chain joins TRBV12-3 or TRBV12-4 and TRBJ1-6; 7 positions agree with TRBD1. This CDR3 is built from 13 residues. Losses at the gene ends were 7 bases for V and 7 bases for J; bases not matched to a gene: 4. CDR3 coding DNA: TGTGCCAGCAACCAGGGGGGAAATTCACCCCTCCACTTT. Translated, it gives CASNQGGNSPLHF.

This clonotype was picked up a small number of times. The DNA for the CDR3 is TGTGCCAGCAGTCCACAGGGTTTTGGAAAGACTGAAGCTTTCTTT. Protein: CASSPQGFGKTEAFF. This rearrangement joins TRBV12-3 or TRBV12-4 to TRBJ1-1, with a tentative D call TRBD1 (6 bases). The CDR3 has 15 residues. Trimming took off 5 bases at V and 5 bases at J, with 18 bases between the two ends.

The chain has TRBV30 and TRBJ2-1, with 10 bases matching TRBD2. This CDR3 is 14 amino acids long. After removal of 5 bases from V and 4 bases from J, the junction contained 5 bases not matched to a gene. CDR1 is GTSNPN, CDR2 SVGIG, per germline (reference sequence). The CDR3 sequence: CAWSSGSGYNEQFF. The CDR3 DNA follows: TGTGCCTGGTCTAGCGGGAGTGGTTACAATGAGCAGTTCTTC.

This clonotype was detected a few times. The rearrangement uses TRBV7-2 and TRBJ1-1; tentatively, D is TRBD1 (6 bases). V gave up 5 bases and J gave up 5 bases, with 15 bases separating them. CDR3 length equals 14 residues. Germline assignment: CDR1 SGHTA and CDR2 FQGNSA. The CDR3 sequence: CASSLNRGGTEAFF. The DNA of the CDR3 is TGTGCCAGCAGCCTAAACAGAGGGGGTACTGAAGCTTTCTTT. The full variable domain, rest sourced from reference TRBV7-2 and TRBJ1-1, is GAGVSQSPSNKVTEKGKDVELRCDPISGHTALYWYRQSLGQGLEFLIYFQGNSAPDKSGLPSDRFSAERTGGSVSTLTIQRTQQEDSAVYLCASSLNRGGTEAFFGQGTRLTVV.

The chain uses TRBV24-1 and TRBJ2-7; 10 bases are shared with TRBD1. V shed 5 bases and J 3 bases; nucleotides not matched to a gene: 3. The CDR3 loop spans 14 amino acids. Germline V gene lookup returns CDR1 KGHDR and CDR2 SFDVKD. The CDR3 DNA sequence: TGTGCCACCAGTGTGGGGACAGGGGACTACGAGCAGTACTTC. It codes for CATSVGTGDYEQYF.

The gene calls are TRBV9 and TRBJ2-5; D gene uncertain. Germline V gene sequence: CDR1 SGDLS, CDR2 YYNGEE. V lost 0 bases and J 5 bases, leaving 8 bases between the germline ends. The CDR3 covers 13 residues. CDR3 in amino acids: CASSVGLAETQYF. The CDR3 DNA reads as TGTGCCAGCAGCGTAGGACTGGCGGAGACCCAGTACTTC.